Below, 4 T cell receptor beta chains from the same sample are listed, as sequenced in a study of blood T cell repertoires in COVID-19. Data came from immunoSEQ multiplex PCR; TCRdb stores just in-frame clones and leaves some out. The sample has around 340,000 clones, 70% to 90% seen once; the top ten hold roughly 7.2%. What was sequenced was peripheral blood. The source is a woman aged 55-75 years with COVID-19, enrolled during active disease.

The J gene is TRBJ1-1, the V gene TRBV5-1; D is unresolved. CDR1 SGHRS and CDR2 YFSETQ come from the germline V gene. Trimming shortened V by 1 base and J by 1 base, and 5 bases separated the two germline ends. The CDR3 covers 13 residues. The DNA of the CDR3 is TGCGCCAGCAGCTTGACTAGGAACACTGAAGCTTTCTTT. Its translation: CASSLTRNTEAFF.

This clone was recorded once. V usage is TRBV5-1 and J usage is TRBJ2-1; 12 bases line up with TRBD2. Per germline, CDR1 SGHRS and CDR2 YFSETQ. This CDR3 comprises 15 residues. The J segment lost 9 bases and the V segment lost 2 bases, leaving 6 bases of the junction unmatched. The DNA of the CDR3 is TGCGCCAGCAGCTTTCTAGCGGGGGGGCCCGGTGAGCAGTTCTTC. This codes for CASSFLAGGPGEQFF. The whole variable domain, filled in from reference TRBV5-1 and TRBJ2-1, reads KAGVTQTPRYLIKTRGQQVTLSCSPISGHRSVSWYQQTPGQGLQFLFEYFSETQRNKGNFPGRFSGRQFSNSRSEMNVSTLELGDSALYLCASSFLAGGPGEQFFGPGTRLTVL.

This clone appeared a few times. The gene calls are TRBV5-4 and TRBJ2-7; no firm D call. Germline lookup yields CDR1 SGHNT and CDR2 YYREEE (reference sequence). The CDR3 is 14 amino acids. V was clipped by 0 bases and J by 1 base, with 8 bases between them. CDR3 sequence (DNA): TGTGCCAGCAGCTTGGGAACATTTTCCTACGAGCAGTACTTC. Its translation is CASSLGTFSYEQYF.

V usage is TRBV9 and J usage is TRBJ2-3; D not resolved. The CDR3 has 15 residues. Germline V gene lookup returns CDR1 SGDLS and CDR2 YYNGEE. V dropped 0 bases and J dropped 1 base, with 9 bases sitting between them. CDR3 region: CASSVGFRGTDTQYF. As DNA, the CDR3 is TGTGCCAGCAGCGTAGGTTTTCGGGGCACAGATACGCAGTATTTT. The full variable domain, its missing parts supplied by reference TRBV9 and TRBJ2-3, is DSGVTQTPKHLITATGQRVTLRCSPRSGDLSVYWYQQSLDQGLQFLIQYYNGEERAKGNILERFSAQQFPDLHSELNLSSLELGDSALYFCASSVGFRGTDTQYFGPGTRLTVL.